Listed below are T cell receptor beta chains from one sample, sequenced in a study of tumor and adjacent non-tumor tissue in lung cancer. TCRdb recomputed calls from the multiplex PCR reads with MiXCR, one row per CDR3 protein. The sample includes about 76,000 distinct CDR3 sequences, under 70% of them seen just once. The sequencing input was lung tumor tissue. These receptors came from a woman between 65 and 79 years old with non-small cell lung cancer. CDR3s include the opening cysteine and the closing phenylalanine or tryptophan. D genes are given only for firm matches. Only part of the rows carry a size: once, few, many, or a class if the clone is expanded.

TRBV5-1	NA	few	TRBJ2-2	TGCGCCAGCAGCTTGGCGGGGGCAGGGAGAAACACCGGGGAGCTGTTTTTT	CASSLAGAGRNTGELFF
TRBV28	NA	NA	TRBJ1-4	TGTGCCAGCAGTTTAAGAGGGGAAAATGAAAAACTGTTTTTT	CASSLRGENEKLFF
TRBV12-3/TRBV12-4	NA	NA	TRBJ1-5	TGTGCCAGCAGCCCTACTGGGGACAATCGGCCCCAACATTTT	CASSPTGDNRPQHF
TRBV29-1	NA	NA	TRBJ2-7	TGTAGCGTGAGGGAAGGGAACTACGAACAGTACTTC	CSVREGNYEQYF
TRBV10-3	NA	NA	TRBJ1-2	TGTACCATCAGTATCAGCGTCCGCTATGACTACACCTTC	CTISISVRYDYTF
TRBV6-5	NA	NA	TRBJ2-1	TGTGCCAGCAGTCTACTAGGGACTGTCTACAATGAGCAGTTCTTC	CASSLLGTVYNEQFF
TRBV4-2	TRBD2	many	TRBJ2-2	TGTGCCAGCAGCCAAGATTCTAGCGGGTGGATTACCGGGGAGCTGTTTTTT	CASSQDSSGWITGELFF
TRBV28	TRBD1	NA	TRBJ2-1	TGTGCCATCACAGGGGGGACGGACGGGAACAATGAGCAGTTCTTC	CAITGGTDGNNEQFF
TRBV4-1	NA	large	TRBJ1-6	TGCGCCAGCAGCACACGGGACGAGGGTTCACCCCTCCACTTT	CASSTRDEGSPLHF
TRBV6-5	NA	NA	TRBJ1-2	TGTGCCAGCAGTTGCTCCCAGGGTGGCGACTATGGCTACACCTTC	CASSCSQGGDYGYTF
TRBV14	NA	few	TRBJ2-1	TGTGCCAGCAGCCAAGTTCACCCGGGCAATGGGCAGTTCTTC	CASSQVHPGNGQFF
TRBV4-1	TRBD1	NA	TRBJ1-2	TGCGCCAGCAGCCAGGCCGGGACAGGTGTCTATGACTACACCTTC	CASSQAGTGVYDYTF
TRBV24-1	TRBD2	NA	TRBJ2-1	TGTGCCACCATTGGTTGGAACAGACAAGCGGGAGCCCAAAGCTCCTACAATGAGCAGTTCTTC	CATIGWNRQAGAQSSYNEQFF
TRBV12-3/TRBV12-4	NA	NA	TRBJ2-2	TGTGCCAGCAGTTTAACAGGGCAGCTGTTTTTT	CASSLTGQLFF
TRBV7-8	NA	NA	TRBJ2-3	TGTGCCAGCACCTTAGGAGTATCCGAGAATCAGCCCCAGTATTTT	CASTLGVSENQPQYF
TRBV7-3	TRBD2	NA	TRBJ2-1	TGTGCCAGCAGCAGGCCTAGCGGGGCCTACAATGAGCAGTTCTTC	CASSRPSGAYNEQFF
TRBV19	NA	NA	TRBJ1-1	TGTGCCAGTAGTATAGGAATGGGCAGGGGAGGTAGAACTGAAGCTTTCTTT	CASSIGMGRGGRTEAFF
TRBV12-3/TRBV12-4	NA	NA	TRBJ1-2	TGTGCCAGCAGCCTTGTAGACTCAGCCAGAAGAGGCTACACCTTC	CASSLVDSARRGYTF
TRBV6-5	NA	many	TRBJ2-7	TGTGCCAGCAGAGGTTCTTACTCCTACGAGCAGTACTTC	CASRGSYSYEQYF
TRBV6-2/TRBV6-3	TRBD2	NA	TRBJ2-1	TGTGTCATCAGCTACCGACTAGCGGGAGGTGGCAATGAGCAATTCTTC	CVISYRLAGGGNEQFF
TRBV29-1	NA	NA	TRBJ1-1	TGCAGCGTTGATTCGGGGAACATTGAAGCTTTCTTT	CSVDSGNIEAFF
TRBV11-2	TRBD2	NA	TRBJ2-5	TGTGCCAGCAGCCCGGGACTAAGAGAGACCCAGTACTTC	CASSPGLRETQYF
TRBV6-6	NA	NA	TRBJ1-2	TGTGCCAGCAGAACCTTACAGTGGTTGTATGGCTATACCTTC	CASRTLQWLYGYTF
TRBV4-1	NA	NA	TRBJ2-2	TGCGCCAGCAGGCCCACCGGGGAGCTGTTCTTT	CASRPTGELFF
TRBV5-1	NA	NA	TRBJ2-7	TGCGCCAGCAGCTTTCGGGACGACCCTGCCTACGAGCAGTACTTC	CASSFRDDPAYEQYF
TRBV12-3/TRBV12-4	NA	NA	TRBJ2-7	TGTGCCAGCAGTTTGACCTTCTCCTCCGGGGGCTACGAGCGGTACTTC	CASSLTFSSGGYERYF
TRBV5-1	TRBD2	NA	TRBJ2-7	TGCGCCACCAGCCCCGGGGTAGCGGGGGTATACGAACAATACTTC	CATSPGVAGVYEQYF
TRBV12-3/TRBV12-4	NA	many	TRBJ2-3	TGTGCCAGCAGTTTATCGGCCGTTACAGATACGCAGTATTTT	CASSLSAVTDTQYF
TRBV6-5	TRBD2	NA	TRBJ2-7	TGTGCCAGCAGTTATTCCGGGCCGTCCGCTAGCGGGAGAAATATGCAGTACTTC	CASSYSGPSASGRNMQYF
TRBV29-1	NA	NA	TRBJ2-3	TGCAGCGTTGGCTGGCCAGATACGAAGCATTTT	CSVGWPDTKHF
TRBV6-5	NA	many	TRBJ2-6	TGTGCCAGCAGTTACGGGGTAGGGCAGGCCCCCTCTGGGGCCAACGTCCTGACTTTC	CASSYGVGQAPSGANVLTF
TRBV20-1	NA	NA	TRBJ2-3	TGCAGTACTAGTTATCTAGCCCCCGATACGCAGTATTTT	CSTSYLAPDTQYF
TRBV6-1	TRBD1	NA	TRBJ2-7	TGTGCCGGCAGTCTCTCCGGGACAGTATTTTACAAGCAGTACTTC	CAGSLSGTVFYKQYF
TRBV5-6	NA	NA	TRBJ2-1	TGTGCCGGCAGCTCGGTGGTCTCCTACAATGAACAGTTCTTC	CAGSSVVSYNEQFF
TRBV10-3	TRBD2	NA	TRBJ2-7	TGTGCCATCAAGACATGGGAACTAGCGGGTATTCCCTACGAGCAGTACTTC	CAIKTWELAGIPYEQYF
TRBV20-1	NA	NA	TRBJ1-2	TGCAGTGCTAGGCTGCATACTAACTATGGCTACATCTTC	CSARLHTNYGYIF
TRBV30	NA	many	TRBJ2-6	TGTGCCTGGAACCTAGGGACTGGGGCCAACGTCCTGACTTTC	CAWNLGTGANVLTF
TRBV6-5	NA	NA	TRBJ2-1	TGTGCCAGCAGTTACTCCATAGATTACATTGAGCAGTTCTTC	CASSYSIDYIEQFF
TRBV12-3/TRBV12-4	TRBD2	NA	TRBJ2-2	TGTGCCAGCAATCGAACCGGACTAGCTAGAAACACCGGTGAGCTGTTTTTT	CASNRTGLARNTGELFF
TRBV4-1	NA	NA	TRBJ2-7	TGCGCCAACAGCCAAGACTTGGGGGGCAGGTCCTACGAGCAGTACTTC	CANSQDLGGRSYEQYF